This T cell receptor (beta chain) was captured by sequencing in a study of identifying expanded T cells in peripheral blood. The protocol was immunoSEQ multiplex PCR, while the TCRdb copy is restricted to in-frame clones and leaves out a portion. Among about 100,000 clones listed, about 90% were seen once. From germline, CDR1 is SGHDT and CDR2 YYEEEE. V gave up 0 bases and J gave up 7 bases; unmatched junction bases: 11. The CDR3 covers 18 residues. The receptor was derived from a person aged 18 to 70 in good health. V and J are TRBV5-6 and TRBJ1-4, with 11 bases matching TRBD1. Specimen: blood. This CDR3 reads CASSLGPGTGGLSEKLFF. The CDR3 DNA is TGTGCCAGCAGCTTGGGTCCCGGGACAGGGGGATTGAGTGAAAAACTGTTTTTT.